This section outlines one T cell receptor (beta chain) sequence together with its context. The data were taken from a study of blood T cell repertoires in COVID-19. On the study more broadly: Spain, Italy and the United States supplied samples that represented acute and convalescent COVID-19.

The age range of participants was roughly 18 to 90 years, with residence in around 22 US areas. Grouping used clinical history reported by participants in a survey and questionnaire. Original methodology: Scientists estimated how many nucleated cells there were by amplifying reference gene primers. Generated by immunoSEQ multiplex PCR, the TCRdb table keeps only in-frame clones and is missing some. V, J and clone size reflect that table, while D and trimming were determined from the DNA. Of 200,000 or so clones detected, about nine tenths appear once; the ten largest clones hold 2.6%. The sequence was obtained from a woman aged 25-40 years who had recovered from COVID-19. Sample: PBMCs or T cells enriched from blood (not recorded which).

CDR3 coding DNA: TGTGCCATCAGTGAGAGGCAGGGGTCTCAGCCCCAGCATTTT. The encoded protein is CAISERQGSQPQHF. This chain joins TRBV10-3 and TRBJ1-5; a weak D match, TRBD1 (6 bases). Germline V gives CDR1 ENHRY, CDR2 SYGVKD. The CDR3 loop spans 14 amino acids. With 2 bases removed from V and 6 bases from J, the gap between germline ends came to 11 bases.